Listed below are T cell receptor beta chains from one sample, sequenced in a study of T-cell reconstitution after alpha-beta-depleted transplantation in children. TCRdb reanalysed the PCR reads using MiXCR and keeps one entry per CDR3 protein. The sample yields about 110,000 distinct CDR3 sequences, approximately 10% seen once. The sample consisted of PBMCs from the stem cell graft donor, taken from the stem cell graft. The receptors stem from a human donor who donated a stem cell graft to a child with acute lymphoblastic leukemia. Both conserved end residues are part of each CDR3. Fields, in order: clone size, J gene, V gene, D gene, CDR3 length, CDR3 protein, CDR3 DNA. A D gene is named only where the DNA matches it firmly. Expanded clones get a size class; other rows say once, few or many, or leave the size out.

many TRBJ2-2 TRBV6-5 TRBD2 15 CASSSPSGAPGELFF TGTGCCAGCAGTTCCCCTAGCGGGGCTCCCGGGGAGCTGTTTTTT
many TRBJ2-6 TRBV2 - 13 CARDSSGANVLTF TGTGCCAGAGACAGCTCTGGGGCCAACGTCCTGACTTTC
few TRBJ1-1 TRBV6-1 - 14 CASSEFWDNTEAFF TGTGCCAGCAGTGAATTTTGGGACAACACTGAAGCTTTCTTT
many TRBJ1-5 TRBV7-2 - 15 CASSLDGYSNQPQHF TGTGCCAGCAGCTTAGATGGCTATAGCAATCAGCCCCAGCATTTT
many TRBJ2-1 TRBV12-5 TRBD2 15 CASALSGGRYNEQFF TGTGCTAGTGCCCTTAGCGGGGGGAGGTACAATGAGCAGTTCTTC
many TRBJ1-2 TRBV27 - 13 CASSPTGPYGYTF TGTGCCAGCAGTCCGACAGGCCCCTATGGCTACACCTTC
many TRBJ2-1 TRBV20-1 TRBD2 15 CSADLAGGSYNEQFF TGCAGTGCCGACCTAGCGGGGGGTTCCTACAATGAGCAGTTCTTC
- TRBJ1-6 TRBV5-1 - 12 CASSLESSPLHF TGCGCCAGCAGCTTGGAAAGTTCACCCCTCCACTTT
many TRBJ2-5 TRBV28 - 14 CASSVGQIQETQYF TGTGCCAGCAGCGTCGGCCAGATTCAAGAGACCCAGTACTTC
many TRBJ2-1 TRBV11-2 - 14 CASSLDRGRDEQFF TGTGCCAGCAGCTTAGACAGGGGTCGGGATGAGCAGTTCTTC
many TRBJ2-7 TRBV20-1 - 10 CSAPYHEQYF TGCAGTGCTCCGTATCACGAGCAGTACTTC
- TRBJ1-1 TRBV15 TRBD1 18 CATSREPLGTGRNAEAFF TGTGCCACCAGCAGAGAACCCCTAGGGACAGGGAGGAACGCTGAAGCTTTCTTT
many TRBJ2-5 TRBV9 - 16 CASSVASPGAEETQYF TGTGCCAGCAGCGTAGCCAGCCCGGGGGCAGAGGAGACCCAGTACTTC
many TRBJ1-1 TRBV5-1 - 16 CASSLAPGRMNTEAFF TGCGCCAGCAGCTTGGCCCCAGGGAGGATGAACACTGAAGCTTTCTTT
many TRBJ2-7 TRBV6-5 - 11 CASSMGHEQYF TGTGCCAGCAGTATGGGCCACGAGCAGTACTTC
many TRBJ2-2 TRBV5-1 TRBD1 17 CASSLAGQGANTGELFF TGCGCCAGCAGCTTGGCAGGACAGGGGGCGAACACCGGGGAGCTGTTTTTT
- TRBJ1-1 TRBV29-1 TRBD1 14 CSAKDREQDTEAFF TGCAGCGCAAAAGACAGGGAGCAGGACACTGAAGCTTTCTTT
many TRBJ2-7 TRBV13 - 12 CASSLSTYEQYF TGTGCCAGCAGCTTATCAACCTACGAGCAGTACTTC
many TRBJ2-1 TRBV18 TRBD2 16 CASSVFAGGSYNEQFF TGTGCCAGCTCGGTATTTGCGGGAGGCTCCTACAATGAGCAGTTCTTC
- TRBJ2-3 TRBV12-3/TRBV12-4 TRBD2 15 CASSRAGVSTDTQYF TGTGCCAGCAGTCGAGCGGGGGTAAGCACAGATACGCAGTATTTT
- TRBJ1-5 TRBV6-1 TRBD1 14 CASGKNRGDQPQHF TGTGCCAGCGGTAAAAACAGGGGGGATCAGCCCCAGCATTTT